The clone carrying this TCR beta chain was counted ten times or more. Its specificity is not known. It was with a sample-barcoded 5' primer and a J-beta primer mix that a second PCR of about 7 to 12 cycles was run. Sequencing of every sample gave 2.5 million or more CDR3-containing paired-end reads. TCRdb re-analysed the 5' RACE reads in MiXCR, keeping a single row per CDR3 protein. The profile covers 600,000 to 800,000 distinct CDR3 sequences, with around 50% appearing a single time and approximately 13% taken by the ten largest. These data are taken from a study of blood T cells in healthy people across ages. Per sample, a minimum of 6.5 million PBMCs were isolated. This CDR3 is built from 16 residues. With 7 bases clipped from V and 1 base from J, the junction kept 12 bases outside the gene matches. CDR1 and CDR2 (germline): SEHNR, FQNEAQ (reference sequence). Overall study results and limits: Both naive CD4+ cell counts and diversity were greater in long-lived donors than in aged donors.

Input material: blood. The sequence came from an elderly woman in good health. V is TRBV7-9 and J is TRBJ2-5, with TRBD1 identical over 7 bases. The CDR3 DNA follows: TGTGCCAGCACCCTTAGAGGCAGGGGGTTCCAAGAGACCCAGTACTTC. It yields the protein CASTLRGRGFQETQYF.